The 26 T cell receptor beta chains below all came from one sample that was sequenced in a study of blood T cell repertoires in COVID-19. Profiling relied on immunoSEQ multiplex PCR, and the TCRdb table lists in-frame clones only, not all of them. Among approximately 96,000 clones listed, around nine tenths were seen once. Sample: peripheral blood. These receptors were collected from an elderly woman with acute or convalescent COVID-19.

This clone was found a few times. The chain recombines TRBV9 with TRBJ2-5; 8 nucleotides match TRBD1. V shed 4 bases, J shed 5 bases, and the junction held 4 bases outside the gene matches. The CDR3 runs to 13 residues. Germline assignment: CDR1 SGDLS and CDR2 YYNGEE. CDR3 sequence reads: CASSSRQGETQYF. CDR3 nucleotide sequence: TGTGCCAGCAGCAGCAGACAGGGGGAGACCCAGTACTTC. Together with reference TRBV9 and TRBJ2-5, the CDR3 gives the full variable domain: DSGVTQTPKHLITATGQRVTLRCSPRSGDLSVYWYQQSLDQGLQFLIQYYNGEERAKGNILERFSAQQFPDLHSELNLSSLELGDSALYFCASSSRQGETQYFGPGTRLLVL.

Here the CDR3 DNA reads TGCGCCAGCAGCCAGTATAGCAATCAGCCCCAGCATTTT. Translating gives CASSQYSNQPQHF. This chain links TRBV5-1 with TRBJ1-5; no definite D call. Per germline, CDR1 SGHRS and CDR2 YFSETQ. Between the trimmed V and J ends, which lost 4 bases and 0 bases, there was a span of 5 bases. This CDR3 spans 13 amino acids.

This clone was detected a few times. The rearrangement uses TRBV30 and TRBJ2-6; the match to TRBD1 covers 8 bases. Germline CDR1 is GTSNPN and CDR2 is SVGIG (reference sequence). J was trimmed by 4 bases and V by 2 bases; bases with no gene match: 7. This CDR3 comprises 16 residues. CDR3 nucleotide sequence: TGTGCCTGGAGTCCCCAGGGGGCGCAAGGGGCCAACGTCCTGACTTTC. Protein: CAWSPQGAQGANVLTF. Based on the CDR3 plus reference TRBV30 and TRBJ2-6, the full variable domain is SQTIHQWPATLVQPVGSPLSLECTVEGTSNPNLYWYRQAAGRGLQLLFYSVGIGQISSEVPQNLSASRPQDRQFILSSKKLLLSDSGFYLCAWSPQGAQGANVLTFGAGSRLTVL.

This clone has a handful of counts. At one end the junction does not follow the germline gene, possibly because of a read error. This chain connects TRBV29-1 to TRBJ1-2; D gene ambiguous. Germline V gene lookup returns CDR1 SQVTM and CDR2 ANQGSEA. The CDR3 is 12 residues long. CDR3 residues: CSVEDKRYGYTF. The DNA for the CDR3 is TGCAGCGTCGAAGACAAGCGGTATGGCTACACCTTC.

CDR3 in DNA: TGTGCCAGCAGTGAAGGTATGACAGCCCCGACTGAAAAACTGTTTTTT. Translating it yields CASSEGMTAPTEKLFF. The V gene is TRBV2, the J gene TRBJ1-4; weak D call: TRBD1 (5 bases). This CDR3 spans 16 amino acids. Trimming pared 1 base from V and 7 bases from J, leaving 16 bases between. The germline CDR1 and CDR2 sequences are SNHLY and FYNNEI.

The gene calls are TRBV18 and TRBJ2-2, with a possible D match to TRBD2 (6 bases). Germline V gene data show CDR1 as KGHSH and CDR2 as LQKENI. CDR3 size: 13 residues. Trimming removed 7 bases from V and 5 bases from J, with 11 bases in between. CDR3 in DNA: TGTGCCAGCTTCCGGGACTTAACCGGGGAGCTGTTTTTT. It yields the protein CASFRDLTGELFF.

The chain has TRBV29-1 and TRBJ2-2; 8 nucleotides align to TRBD1. The V gene's germline CDR1 is SQVTM and CDR2 ANQGSEA. This CDR3 has 16 residues. J lost 0 bases, V lost 6 bases, and 9 bases had no gene match. In DNA, the CDR3 is TGCAGCGTCAAGAATACAGGGGGACCGAACACCGGGGAGCTGTTTTTT. Residues: CSVKNTGGPNTGELFF.

The genes are TRBV27 and TRBJ1-6; D is unclear. CDR3 length: 15 amino acids. The germline V and J ends were trimmed by 4 bases and 6 bases, with 13 bases remaining between them. Germline assignment: CDR1 MNHEY and CDR2 SMNVEV (reference sequence). This CDR3 is CASSSPGSSNSPLHF. CDR3 nucleotide sequence: TGTGCCAGCAGTTCCCCGGGATCGAGTAATTCACCCCTCCACTTT.

The chain's CDR3 is CASVPSSGSTDTQYF. The CDR3 bases are TGTGCCAGCGTCCCCTCTAGTGGGAGCACAGATACGCAGTATTTT. This chain uses TRBV9 with TRBJ2-3; D uncertain. Looked up from germline, CDR1 is SGDLS and CDR2 is YYNGEE. V was shortened by 7 bases and J by 0 bases, with 15 bases between the two germline ends. The CDR3 loop spans 15 amino acids.

The genes are TRBV18 and TRBJ1-1; TRBD1 aligns across 7 bases. Germline trimming cut 8 bases from V and 6 bases from J; bases unmatched to any gene: 12. The CDR3 extends over 14 amino acids. CDR1 KGHSH and CDR2 LQKENI come from the germline V gene. The CDR3 is CASTQTGMGPEAFF. CDR3 in DNA: TGTGCCAGCACCCAGACAGGGATGGGCCCTGAAGCTTTCTTT.

This chain uses TRBV25-1 with TRBJ2-7; 7 bases are shared with TRBD1. From germline, CDR1 is MGHDK and CDR2 SYGVNS. The CDR3 totals 14 residues. Losses at the gene ends were 2 bases for V and 3 bases for J; bases not matched to a gene: 4. CDR3 loop: CASSEGDSIYEQYF. Here the CDR3 DNA reads TGTGCCAGCAGTGAAGGGGACAGCATCTACGAGCAGTACTTC.

V usage is TRBV18 and J usage is TRBJ2-7; 8 nucleotides agree with TRBD2. The CDR3 contains 15 residues. With 5 bases clipped from V and 4 bases from J, the junction kept 10 bases outside the gene matches. Germline CDR1 and CDR2: KGHSH and LQKENI. CDR3: CASSSTGGPVYEQYF. Written as DNA, the CDR3 is TGTGCCAGCTCATCTACGGGAGGGCCCGTTTACGAGCAGTACTTC.

V and J are TRBV7-9 and TRBJ1-2; D is possibly TRBD1 (5 bases). The CDR3 runs to 14 residues. The V gene's germline CDR1 is SEHNR and CDR2 FQNEAQ (reference sequence). V was pared by 2 bases and J by 2 bases, with 9 bases between. The CDR3 DNA follows: TGTGCCAGCAGCTTAAATCAGGGAAACTATGGCTACACCTTC. It encodes CASSLNQGNYGYTF.

The V call is TRBV5-8, the J call TRBJ2-7; 10 nucleotides agree with TRBD1. V shed 4 bases and J 2 bases; nucleotides not matched to a gene: 3. Per the germline V gene, CDR1 is SGHTS and CDR2 is YDEGEE. This CDR3 comprises 14 residues. This CDR3 is CASSRDRGTYEQYF. CDR3 sequence (DNA): TGTGCCAGCAGCCGGGACAGGGGTACCTACGAGCAGTACTTC.

V usage is TRBV18 and J usage is TRBJ1-2; 7 positions match TRBD1. J was trimmed by 2 bases and V by 2 bases; bases with no gene match: 11. This CDR3 is 17 amino acids long. Germline V gene sequence: CDR1 KGHSH, CDR2 LQKENI. CDR3 DNA sequence: TGTGCCAGCTCACCATCGACAGGGTCGGGGGTGAACTATGGCTACACCTTC. Translation: CASSPSTGSGVNYGYTF.

The chain has TRBV18 and TRBJ1-5, with a weak D call TRBD1 (5 bases). Germline-derived CDR1 and CDR2 are KGHSH and LQKENI. Trimming took off 2 bases at V and 4 bases at J, with 18 bases between the two ends. The CDR3 totals 17 residues. Here the CDR3 DNA reads TGTGCCAGCTCACCAGGGGCAGTGGGGGGAATTAATCAGCCCCAGCATTTT. Translation: CASSPGAVGGINQPQHF.

A single count supports this clone. The chain joins TRBV5-1 to TRBJ1-4; 9 bases agree with TRBD1. The ends lost 4 bases at V and 3 bases at J; junction bases unmatched: 1. In germline, CDR1 is SGHRS, CDR2 YFSETQ. CDR3 length equals 14 residues. CDR3 sequence: CASSRDRANEKLFF. The CDR3 nucleotides read TGCGCCAGCAGCCGGGACAGGGCTAATGAAAAACTGTTTTTT.

The V gene is TRBV5-1, the J gene TRBJ2-1, with no clear D. The CDR3 covers 11 residues. From germline, CDR1 is SGHRS and CDR2 YFSETQ. The V end was cut by 4 bases, the J end by 7 bases, with 6 bases between. CDR3 DNA: TGCGCCAGCAGCCTAGAAAATGAGCAGTTCTTC. As protein: CASSLENEQFF.

The chain employs TRBV6-5 and TRBJ2-1; unclear D gene. Germline assignment: CDR1 MNHEY and CDR2 SVGAGI. Between the trimmed V and J ends, which lost 8 bases and 5 bases, there was a span of 10 bases. CDR3 size: 12 residues. The CDR3 DNA reads as TGTGCCAGCCCTTGCCGCGACAATGAGCAGTTCTTC. Amino acids: CASPCRDNEQFF.

The chain is built from TRBV10-3 and TRBJ1-1; TRBD1 might be the D (6 bases). This CDR3 has 14 residues. CDR1 and CDR2 (germline): ENHRY, SYGVKD. Trimming shortened V by 2 bases and J by 3 bases, and 10 bases separated the two germline ends. CDR3 coding DNA: TGTGCCATCAGTGAGACAGGGCGGGACACTGAAGCTTTCTTT. Its translation: CAISETGRDTEAFF.

A single count supports this clone. The chain has TRBV7-9 and TRBJ2-7; 9 positions agree with TRBD1. Germline loops: CDR1 SEHNR, CDR2 FQNEAQ (reference sequence). The CDR3 totals 18 residues. V lost 5 bases and J lost 1; bases outside the gene matches: 15. CDR3 coding DNA: TGTGCCAGCAGCCCGGGGACCATGACAGGGGGTATTTCCTACGAGCAGTACTTC. This sequence encodes CASSPGTMTGGISYEQYF.

V is TRBV23-1 and J is TRBJ2-5, with D possibly being TRBD2 (5 bases). TRBV23-1 is assigned to the ORF class and has an uncertain function. V lost 0 bases, J lost 2 bases, and 10 bases lay in between. The CDR3 is 15 amino acids. The CDR3 here is CASSQSTRGQETQYF. Written as DNA, the CDR3 is TGCGCCAGCAGTCAATCAACCCGGGGTCAAGAGACCCAGTACTTC.

The V and J genes are TRBV6-5 and TRBJ1-1, with a tentative D call TRBD1 (5 bases). Germline assignment: CDR1 MNHEY and CDR2 SVGAGI. V was shortened by 4 bases and J by 3 bases, with 12 bases between the two germline ends. The CDR3 is 14 amino acids. CDR3 DNA sequence: TGTGCCAGCAGTTCCCCGGGGGGACACACTGAAGCTTTCTTT. It translates to CASSSPGGHTEAFF.

The chain links TRBV7-2 to TRBJ2-3; 11 bases agree with TRBD2. This CDR3 is built from 16 residues. V lost 6 bases to trimming and J lost 4 bases; unmatched junction nucleotides: 9. Germline CDR1 reads SGHTA; CDR2 reads FQGNSA. The CDR3 spells CASSHKLAGGPDTQYF. For the CDR3, the DNA is TGTGCCAGCAGTCACAAATTAGCGGGGGGGCCAGATACGCAGTATTTT. The variable domain in full, completed from reference TRBV7-2 and TRBJ2-3, reads GAGVSQSPSNKVTEKGKDVELRCDPISGHTALYWYRQSLGQGLEFLIYFQGNSAPDKSGLPSDRFSAERTGGSVSTLTIQRTQQEDSAVYLCASSHKLAGGPDTQYFGPGTRLTVL.

The chain couples TRBV30 to TRBJ1-2; 8 nucleotides align to TRBD1. The ends lost 3 bases at V and 2 bases at J; junction bases unmatched: 5. The CDR3 spans 14 residues. Germline V gives CDR1 GTSNPN, CDR2 SVGIG (reference sequence). CDR3 amino acids: CAWRSQGENYGYTF. CDR3 sequence (DNA): TGTGCCTGGAGGTCACAGGGGGAGAACTATGGCTACACCTTC. Using reference TRBV30 and TRBJ1-2 for the parts outside the CDR3, the full variable domain is SQTIHQWPATLVQPVGSPLSLECTVEGTSNPNLYWYRQAAGRGLQLLFYSVGIGQISSEVPQNLSASRPQDRQFILSSKKLLLSDSGFYLCAWRSQGENYGYTFGSGTRLTVV.

The chain joins TRBV2 to TRBJ2-1, with D possibly matching TRBD2 (5 bases). The CDR3 length is 14 residues. Trimming shortened V by 9 bases and J by 4 bases, and 16 bases separated the two germline ends. CDR1 and CDR2 from the germline V gene are SNHLY and FYNNEI. The CDR3 is CASLWAGIYNEQFF. The DNA of the CDR3 is TGTGCCAGTTTATGGGCGGGTATATACAATGAGCAGTTCTTC.